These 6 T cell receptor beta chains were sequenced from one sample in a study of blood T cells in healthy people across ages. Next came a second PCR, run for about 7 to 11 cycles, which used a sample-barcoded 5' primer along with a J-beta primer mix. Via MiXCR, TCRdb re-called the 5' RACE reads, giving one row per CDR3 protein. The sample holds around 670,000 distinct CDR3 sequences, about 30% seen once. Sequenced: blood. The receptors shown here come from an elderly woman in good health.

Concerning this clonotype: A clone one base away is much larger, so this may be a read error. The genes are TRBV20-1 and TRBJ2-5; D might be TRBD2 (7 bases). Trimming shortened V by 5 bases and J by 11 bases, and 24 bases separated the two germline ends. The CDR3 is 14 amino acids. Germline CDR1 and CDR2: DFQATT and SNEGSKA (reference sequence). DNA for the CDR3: TGCAGTGCTCCCCCGGGGGGCCGAAGTAATGAGCAGTACTTC. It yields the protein CSAPPGGRSNEQYF.

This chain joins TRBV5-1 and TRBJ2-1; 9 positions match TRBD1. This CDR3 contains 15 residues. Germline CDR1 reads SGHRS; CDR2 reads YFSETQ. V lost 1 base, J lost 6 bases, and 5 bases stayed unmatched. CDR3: CASSLNRDRANEQFF. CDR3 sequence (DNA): TGCGCCAGCAGCTTGAACCGGGACAGGGCCAATGAGCAGTTCTTC.

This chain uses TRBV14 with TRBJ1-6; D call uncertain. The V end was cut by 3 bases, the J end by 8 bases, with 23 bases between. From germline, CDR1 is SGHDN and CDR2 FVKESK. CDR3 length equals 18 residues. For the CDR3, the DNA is TGTGCCAGCAGCCATTTTCCCCCAGGCCGGGTAGCACATTCACCCCTCCACTTT. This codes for CASSHFPPGRVAHSPLHF. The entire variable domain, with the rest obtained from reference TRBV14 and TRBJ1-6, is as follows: EAGVTQFPSHSVIEKGQTVTLRCDPISGHDNLYWYRRVMGKEIKFLLHFVKESKQDESGMPNNRFLAERTGGTYSTLKVQPAELEDSGVYFCASSHFPPGRVAHSPLHFGNGTRLTVT.

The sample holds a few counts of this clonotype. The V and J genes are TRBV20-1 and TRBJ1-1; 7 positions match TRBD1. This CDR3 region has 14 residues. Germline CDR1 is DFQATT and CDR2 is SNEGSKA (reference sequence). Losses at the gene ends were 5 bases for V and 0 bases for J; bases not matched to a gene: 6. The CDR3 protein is CSALDRAMNTEAFF. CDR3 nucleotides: TGCAGTGCTCTTGACAGGGCGATGAACACTGAAGCTTTCTTT.

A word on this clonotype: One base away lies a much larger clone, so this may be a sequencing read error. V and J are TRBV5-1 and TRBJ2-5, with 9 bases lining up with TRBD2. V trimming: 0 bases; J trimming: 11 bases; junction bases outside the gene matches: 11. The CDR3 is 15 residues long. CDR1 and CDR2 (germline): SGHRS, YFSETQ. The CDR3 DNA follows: TGCGCCAGCAGCTTGGCTAGCGGGGAAATTGGTGAGCAGTACTTC. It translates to CASSLASGEIGEQYF.

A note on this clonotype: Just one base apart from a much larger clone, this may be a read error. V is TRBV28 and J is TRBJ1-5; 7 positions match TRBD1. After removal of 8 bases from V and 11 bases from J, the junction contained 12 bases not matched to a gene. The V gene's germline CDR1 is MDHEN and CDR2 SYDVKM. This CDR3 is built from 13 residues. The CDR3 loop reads CASGETGLESQHF. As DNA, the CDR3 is TGTGCCAGCGGGGAGACAGGGTTAGAATCCCAGCATTTT.